This TCR beta chain was retrieved from a study of CD8+CD57+ T cells in acquired aplastic anemia. Turning to the study itself: Sorted CD4+ and CD8+ cells yielded around 3.3 ug of DNA on average. Study-wide results and limits: A set of around 30 CD8+ CDR3 sequences was shared between patients and controls, and these sequences appeared highly expressed in patients. No significant patient-versus-control difference appeared in CD8+ Simpson's diversity.

In its sample, this clonotype was seen many times. Antigen: not known. Template material for TCR beta VDJ and CDR3 profiling consisted of genomic DNA. MiXCR was run by TCRdb on the reads, yielding one entry per CDR3 protein. The sample shows about 400,000 distinct CDR3 sequences, under 80% of them seen only once. The ends were cut back, 4 bases at V and 4 bases at J, with 11 bases in the middle. The germline CDR1 and CDR2 sequences are SGHRS and YFSETQ. The CDR3 is 14 amino acids. The source material was sorted CD4+, CD8+, or CD8+CD57+ T cells (not recorded which) from PBMCs. The chain links TRBV5-1 to TRBJ1-4; D remains unclear. This receptor was taken from a human donor in good health, serving as a control. CDR3 residues: CASSPQGYNEKLFF. CDR3 nucleotide sequence: TGCGCCAGCAGCCCACAAGGATATAATGAAAAACTGTTTTTT. Variable domain in full (rest from reference TRBV5-1 and TRBJ1-4): KAGVTQTPRYLIKTRGQQVTLSCSPISGHRSVSWYQQTPGQGLQFLFEYFSETQRNKGNFPGRFSGRQFSNSRSEMNVSTLELGDSALYLCASSPQGYNEKLFFGSGTQLSVL.